This T cell receptor (beta chain) was sequenced during a study of cytomegalovirus exposure and HLA in healthy donors. Points from the study as a whole: Segments of the TCR beta V type were, in most cases, productive about 87% or about 30% of the time in an earlier analysis.

13 Jbeta primers and 60 Vbeta primers were used for the PCR. Profiled with immunoSEQ multiplex PCR; TCRdb holds only in-frame clones, not every one. The sample lists roughly 300,000 clones; roughly 85% were seen once. The CDR3 spans 15 residues. The V gene's germline CDR1 is LGHNA and CDR2 YSLEER. V was clipped by 1 base and J by 1 base, with 9 bases between them. As regards this clone: Its antigen is unidentified.

The sequence derives from a middle-aged man in good health and CMV-seropositive. The chain is built from TRBV4-3 and TRBJ2-3; D is undetermined. The material sequenced was PBMCs. The CDR3 region is CASSQGPLGTDTQYF. The CDR3 DNA is TGCGCCAGCAGCCAAGGCCCTCTAGGCACAGATACGCAGTATTTT.